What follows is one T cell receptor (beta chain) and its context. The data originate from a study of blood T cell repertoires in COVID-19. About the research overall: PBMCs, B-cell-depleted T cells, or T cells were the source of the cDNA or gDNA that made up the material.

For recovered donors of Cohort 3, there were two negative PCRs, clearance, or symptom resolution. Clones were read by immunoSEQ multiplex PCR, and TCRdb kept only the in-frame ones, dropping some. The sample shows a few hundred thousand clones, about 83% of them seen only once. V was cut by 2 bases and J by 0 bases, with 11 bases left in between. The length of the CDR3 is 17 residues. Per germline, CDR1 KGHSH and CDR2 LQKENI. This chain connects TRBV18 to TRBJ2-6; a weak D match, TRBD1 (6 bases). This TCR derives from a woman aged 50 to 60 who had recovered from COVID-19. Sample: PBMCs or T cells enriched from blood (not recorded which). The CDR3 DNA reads TGTGCCAGCTCACCAGGACAGCTCCGCTCTGGGGCCAACGTCCTGACTTTC. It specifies CASSPGQLRSGANVLTF.